The T cell receptor beta chain under discussion was sequenced for a study of blood T cell repertoires in COVID-19. Background on the study: Sites in the United States, Italy and Spain provided acute and convalescent COVID-19 samples.

The V segment lost 10 bases and the J segment 2 bases; nucleotides outside the gene matches: 5. The CDR3 is 12 residues long. Germline V gives CDR1 WSHSY, CDR2 SAAADI. Source study methods: It was from reference gene primer amplification that nucleated cell counts were estimated. The protocol was immunoSEQ multiplex PCR, while the TCRdb copy is restricted to in-frame clones and leaves out a portion. V, J and clone size reflect that table, while D and trimming were determined from the DNA. This table holds about 140,000 clones, more than 75% found once. This clonotype originated in a woman of 80 years or more with acute or convalescent COVID-19. The chain combines TRBV10-2 with TRBJ2-7, with TRBD1 identical over 7 bases. The material sequenced was peripheral blood. CDR3 DNA sequence: TGCGCCACCTGGGACAGTCCCTACGAGCAGTACTTC. Its protein product is CATWDSPYEQYF.